Below, one TCR beta chain is given with its context. This specimen belongs to a study of blood T cell repertoires in COVID-19. Data came from immunoSEQ multiplex PCR; TCRdb stores just in-frame clones and leaves some out. The table lists some 73,000 clones, approximately 85% of them singletons, with about a third in the top ten. The CDR3 covers 13 residues. V lost 0 bases and J 4 bases, leaving 6 bases between the germline ends. This chain joins TRBV12-3 or TRBV12-4 and TRBJ2-5; the D gene is possibly TRBD2 (6 bases). This TCR was recovered from a woman aged 80 or over with active or convalescent COVID-19. Sequencing was carried out using peripheral blood. CDR3 coding DNA: TGTGCCAGCAGTTTAGCGGGGGGAGAGACCCAGTACTTC. Protein: CASSLAGGETQYF.